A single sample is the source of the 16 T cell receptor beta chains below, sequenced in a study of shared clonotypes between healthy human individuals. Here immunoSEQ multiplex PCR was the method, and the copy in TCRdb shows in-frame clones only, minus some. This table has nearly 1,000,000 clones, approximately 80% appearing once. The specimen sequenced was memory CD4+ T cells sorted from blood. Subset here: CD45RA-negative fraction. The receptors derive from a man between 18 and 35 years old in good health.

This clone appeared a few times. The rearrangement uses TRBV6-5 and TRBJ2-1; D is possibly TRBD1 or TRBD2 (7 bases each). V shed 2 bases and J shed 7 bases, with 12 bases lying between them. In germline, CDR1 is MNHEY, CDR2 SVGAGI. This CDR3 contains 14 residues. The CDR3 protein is CASSYGRGQNEQFF. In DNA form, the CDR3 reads TGTGCCAGCAGTTACGGGAGGGGGCAGAATGAGCAGTTCTTC.

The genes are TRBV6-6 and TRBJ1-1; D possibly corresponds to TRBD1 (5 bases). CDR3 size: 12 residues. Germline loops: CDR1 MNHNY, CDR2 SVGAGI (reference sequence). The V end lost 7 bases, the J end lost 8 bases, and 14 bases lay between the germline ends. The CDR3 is CASTIRGLEAFF. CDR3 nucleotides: TGTGCCAGCACCATAAGGGGACTGGAAGCTTTCTTT.

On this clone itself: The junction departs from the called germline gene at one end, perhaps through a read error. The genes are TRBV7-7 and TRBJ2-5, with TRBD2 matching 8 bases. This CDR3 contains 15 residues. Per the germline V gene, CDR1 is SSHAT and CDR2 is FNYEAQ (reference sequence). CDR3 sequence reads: CASSLGTSRGETQYF. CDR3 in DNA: TGTGCTAGCAGCTTAGGGACTAGTCGGGGGGAGACCCAGTACTTC.

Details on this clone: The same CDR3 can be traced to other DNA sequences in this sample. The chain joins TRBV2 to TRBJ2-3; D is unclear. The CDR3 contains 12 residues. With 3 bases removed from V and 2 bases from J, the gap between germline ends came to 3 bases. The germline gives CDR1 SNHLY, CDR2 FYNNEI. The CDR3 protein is CASSDNTDTQYF. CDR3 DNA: TGTGCCAGCAGTGACAACACAGATACGCAGTATTTT.

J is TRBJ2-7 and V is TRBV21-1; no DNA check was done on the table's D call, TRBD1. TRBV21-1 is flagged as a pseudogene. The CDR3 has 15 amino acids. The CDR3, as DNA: TGTGCCAGCAGCAAAAGGGGGTCCGTAGGGTACGAGCAGTACTTC. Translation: CASSKRGSVGYEQYF.

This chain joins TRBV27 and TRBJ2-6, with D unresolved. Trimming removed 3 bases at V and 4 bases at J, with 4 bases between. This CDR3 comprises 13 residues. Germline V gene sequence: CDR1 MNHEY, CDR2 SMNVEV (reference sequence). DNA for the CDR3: TGTGCCAGCAGTTTGAACGGGGCCAACGTCCTGACTTTC. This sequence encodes CASSLNGANVLTF.

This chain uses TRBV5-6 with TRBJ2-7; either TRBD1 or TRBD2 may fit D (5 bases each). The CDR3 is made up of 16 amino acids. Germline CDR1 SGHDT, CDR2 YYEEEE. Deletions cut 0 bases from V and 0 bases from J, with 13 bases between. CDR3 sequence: CASSLVFRGNSYEQYF. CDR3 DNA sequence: TGTGCCAGCAGCTTGGTTTTCCGGGGCAACTCCTACGAGCAGTACTTC.

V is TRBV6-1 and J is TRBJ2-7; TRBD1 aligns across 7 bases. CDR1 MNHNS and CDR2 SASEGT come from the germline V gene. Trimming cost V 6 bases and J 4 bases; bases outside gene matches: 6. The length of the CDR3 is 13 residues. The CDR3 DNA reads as TGTGCCAGCAGATTCGGCAGGGGGTACGAGCAGTACTTC. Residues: CASRFGRGYEQYF.

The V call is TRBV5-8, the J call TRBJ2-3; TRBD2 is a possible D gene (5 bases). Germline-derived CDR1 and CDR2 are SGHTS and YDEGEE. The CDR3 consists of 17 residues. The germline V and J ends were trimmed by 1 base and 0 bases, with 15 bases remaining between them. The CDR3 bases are TGTGCCAGCAGCTTGCCGGGATCTAAAACTAGCACAGATACGCAGTATTTT. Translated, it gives CASSLPGSKTSTDTQYF.

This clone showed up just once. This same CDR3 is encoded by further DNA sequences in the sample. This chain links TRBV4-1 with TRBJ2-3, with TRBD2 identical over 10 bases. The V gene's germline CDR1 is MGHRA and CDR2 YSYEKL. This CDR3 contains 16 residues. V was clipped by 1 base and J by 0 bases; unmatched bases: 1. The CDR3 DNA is TGCGCCAGCAGCCAAGGGACTAGCGGAAGCACAGATACGCAGTATTTT. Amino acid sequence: CASSQGTSGSTDTQYF.

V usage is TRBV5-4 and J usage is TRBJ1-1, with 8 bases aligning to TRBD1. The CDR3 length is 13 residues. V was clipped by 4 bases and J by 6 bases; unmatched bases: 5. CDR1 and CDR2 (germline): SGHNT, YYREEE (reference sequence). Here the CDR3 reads CASSRTGFAEAFF. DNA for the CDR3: TGTGCCAGCAGCCGGACAGGGTTCGCTGAAGCTTTCTTT.

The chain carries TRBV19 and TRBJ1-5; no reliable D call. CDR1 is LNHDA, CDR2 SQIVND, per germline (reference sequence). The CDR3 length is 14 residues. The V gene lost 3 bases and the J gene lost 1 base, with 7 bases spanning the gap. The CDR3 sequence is CASSMSLSNQPQHF. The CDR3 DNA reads TGTGCCAGTAGTATGTCTCTGAGCAATCAGCCCCAGCATTTT.

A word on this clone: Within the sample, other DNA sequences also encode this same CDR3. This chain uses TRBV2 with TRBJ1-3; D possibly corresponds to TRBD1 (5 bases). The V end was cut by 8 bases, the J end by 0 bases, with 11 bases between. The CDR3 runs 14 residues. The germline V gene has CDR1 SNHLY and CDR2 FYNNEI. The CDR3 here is CASRGGNSGNTIYF. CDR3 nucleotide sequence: TGTGCCAGCCGGGGGGGAAACTCTGGAAACACCATATATTTT. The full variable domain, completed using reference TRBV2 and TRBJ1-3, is EPEVTQTPSHQVTQMGQEVILRCVPISNHLYFYWYRQILGQKVEFLVSFYNNEISEKSEIFDDQFSVERPDGSNFTLKIRSTKLEDSAMYFCASRGGNSGNTIYFGEGSWLTVV.

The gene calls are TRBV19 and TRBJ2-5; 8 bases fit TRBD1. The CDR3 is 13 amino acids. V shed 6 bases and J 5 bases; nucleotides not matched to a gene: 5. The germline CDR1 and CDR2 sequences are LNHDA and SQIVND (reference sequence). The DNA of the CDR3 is TGTGCCAGTAGCCCAAACAGGGGGGAGACCCAGTACTTC. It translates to CASSPNRGETQYF.

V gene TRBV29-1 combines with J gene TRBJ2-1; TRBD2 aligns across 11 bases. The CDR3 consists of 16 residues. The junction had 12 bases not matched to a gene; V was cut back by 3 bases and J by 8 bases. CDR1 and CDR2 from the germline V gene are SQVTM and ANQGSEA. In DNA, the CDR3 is TGCAGCGTTGACCTCACTAGCGGGAGTCCTTCGCATGAGCAGTTCTTC. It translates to CSVDLTSGSPSHEQFF.

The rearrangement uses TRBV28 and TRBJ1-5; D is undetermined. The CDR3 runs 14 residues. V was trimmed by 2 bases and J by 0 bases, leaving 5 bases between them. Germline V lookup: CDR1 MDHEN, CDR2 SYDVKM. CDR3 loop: CASSLAHSNQPQHF. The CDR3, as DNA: TGTGCCAGCAGTTTAGCCCATAGCAATCAGCCCCAGCATTTT.